The next 9 T cell receptor beta chains were all read from a single sample in a study of regulatory T cells in long-lasting Graves disease. The time point was: newly diagnosed GD, antithyroid drugs for less than 3 months. From PBMCs, RNA was extracted and then used to make the TCR library. HTBI primers from iRepertoire and Arm-PCR of CDR3 regions yielded the TCR beta libraries. TCRdb reprocessed the multiplex PCR reads with MiXCR, giving one entry per CDR3 protein. The table lists approximately 250,000 distinct CDR3 sequences, 18% of them singletons. The material was peripheral blood mononuclear cells (PBMCs), obtained at new diagnosis, from a patient treated with antithyroid drugs. All receptors come from a female donor with Graves disease.

Notes on this clonotype: Being one base from a much bigger clone, this may be a read error. The chain links TRBV28 to TRBJ2-1; 11 bases are shared with TRBD2. Unmatched junction bases numbered 5, after V lost 5 bases and J lost 5 bases. The CDR3 runs to 15 residues. Germline-derived CDR1 and CDR2 are MDHEN and SYDVKM. CDR3 residues: CASSPGTSGHNEQFF. CDR3 DNA: TGTGCCAGCAGTCCCGGGACTAGCGGACACAATGAGCAGTTCTTC.

This sequence joins TRBV6-1 and TRBJ2-7; the D call may be TRBD1 or TRBD2 (5 bases each). Germline CDR1 MNHNS, CDR2 SASEGT. V gave up 6 bases and J gave up 0 bases, with 18 bases separating them. The CDR3 is 16 amino acids. The CDR3 DNA sequence: TGTGCCAGCAGGGATACCGGGACGGCGGGCTCCTACGAGCAGTACTTC. It specifies CASRDTGTAGSYEQYF.

The V and J genes are TRBV28 and TRBJ2-7, with 11 bases aligning to TRBD2. Unmatched junction bases numbered 8, after V lost 3 bases and J lost 7 bases. Per germline, CDR1 MDHEN and CDR2 SYDVKM. The CDR3 spans 15 residues. The CDR3 spells CASSFLLAGAKEQYF. CDR3 DNA: TGTGCCAGCAGTTTTTTACTAGCGGGAGCTAAGGAGCAGTACTTC. The whole variable domain, filled in from reference TRBV28 and TRBJ2-7, reads DVKVTQSSRYLVKRTGEKVFLECVQDMDHENMFWYRQDPGLGLRLIYFSYDVKMKEKGDIPEGYSVSREKKERFSLILESASTNQTSMYLCASSFLLAGAKEQYFGPGTRLTVT.

At least ten counts were recorded for this clonotype. The chain couples TRBV7-3 to TRBJ2-1; perhaps TRBD1 as D (6 bases). The end of the DNA fits TRBJ2-5 better, so the J call may be wrong. The CDR3 totals 13 residues. Germline CDR1 and CDR2: SGHTA and FQGTGA. CDR3 protein: CASKGENQETQYF. The CDR3 DNA follows: TGTGCCAGCAAGGGGGAGAACCAAGAGACCCAGTACTTC.

Many counts were recorded for this clonotype. The chain links TRBV11-3 to TRBJ2-7, with D possibly being TRBD2 (6 bases). The CDR3 spans 14 residues. The germline V gene has CDR1 SGHNT and CDR2 YENEEA. The V end lost 0 bases, the J end lost 7 bases, and 13 bases lay between the germline ends. CDR3 sequence reads: CASSLDRGLGEQYF. As DNA, the CDR3 is TGTGCCAGCAGCTTAGATCGGGGACTTGGGGAGCAGTACTTC.

A few counts support this clonotype. The chain uses TRBV7-2 and TRBJ2-3, with 14 bases that match TRBD2. The J segment lost 4 bases and the V segment lost 5 bases, leaving 5 bases of the junction unmatched. This CDR3 comprises 16 residues. Germline V gives CDR1 SGHTA, CDR2 FQGNSA. The CDR3 DNA reads as TGTGCCAGCAGCGTGACTAGCGGGGGGGGGGCAGATACGCAGTATTTT. It translates to CASSVTSGGGADTQYF.

This clonotype was seen many times. V is TRBV30 and J is TRBJ2-7; D possibly corresponds to TRBD2 (5 bases). The V gene's germline CDR1 is GTSNPN and CDR2 SVGIG (reference sequence). This CDR3 spans 14 amino acids. V was trimmed by 2 bases and J by 5 bases, leaving 16 bases between them. The CDR3 loop is CAWSPITRPHEQYF. Here the CDR3 DNA reads TGTGCCTGGAGTCCCATTACTAGGCCTCACGAGCAGTACTTC. Full variable domain (rest looked up from reference TRBV30 and TRBJ2-7): SQTIHQWPATLVQPVGSPLSLECTVEGTSNPNLYWYRQAAGRGLQLLFYSVGIGQISSEVPQNLSASRPQDRQFILSSKKLLLSDSGFYLCAWSPITRPHEQYFGPGTRLTVT.

Remarks on this clonotype: Since a much larger clone is just one base distant, this may be a read error. This chain joins TRBV2 and TRBJ1-2; no reliable D call. The CDR3 length is 13 residues. Germline CDR1 reads SNHLY; CDR2 reads FYNNEI. The CDR3 spells CASSYASNYSYTF. In nucleotides, the CDR3 is TGTGCCAGCAGTTACGCTTCTAACTATAGCTACACCTTC.

This clonotype has at least ten counts. The rearrangement uses TRBV7-8 and TRBJ2-3, with TRBD1 as a possible D gene (5 bases). Per germline, CDR1 SGHVS and CDR2 FQNEAQ. V gave up 4 bases and J gave up 10 bases, with 15 bases separating them. The CDR3 is made up of 13 amino acids. The CDR3: CASSSPTATAQYF. In DNA, the CDR3 is TGTGCCAGCAGCTCCCCTACAGCGACAGCGCAGTATTTT.